This entry lists 13 T cell receptor beta chains sequenced from one sample in a study of T cell repertoires in cytomegalovirus infection. TCRdb reprocessed the reads via MiXCR and lists one record per CDR3 protein. The table has more than 400,000 distinct CDR3 sequences, around a quarter seen once. The sequenced sample consisted of PBMCs. The receptors shown here come from a human donor in good health (CMV status not recorded). Some clones in this sample may be carry-over from other donors' samples.

This clonotype was picked up many times. The J gene is TRBJ2-1, the V gene TRBV28; 8 bases are shared with TRBD1. Looked up from germline, CDR1 is MDHEN and CDR2 is SYDVKM. This CDR3 contains 14 residues. Unmatched junction bases numbered 7, after V lost 6 bases and J lost 6 bases. CDR3 bases: TGTGCCAGCAGCTTAGGACAGGGAGGCAATGAGCAGTTCTTC. Translated, it gives CASSLGQGGNEQFF.

The chain links TRBV6-2 or TRBV6-3 to TRBJ1-1; D is ambiguous. This CDR3 has 16 amino acids. V was trimmed by 7 bases and J by 2 bases, leaving 20 bases between them. Germline assignment: CDR1 MNHEY and CDR2 SVGEGT. CDR3 region: CASKIAGSGTNTEAFF. The CDR3 region has the DNA TGTGCCAGCAAGATCGCTGGCAGCGGAACAAACACTGAAGCTTTCTTT.

This clonotype appeared a few times. The chain has TRBV11-3 and TRBJ2-1, with 16 positions matching TRBD2. V was pared by 1 base and J by 8 bases, with 5 bases of the junction left unmatched. There are 17 residues in the CDR3. CDR1 is SGHNT, CDR2 YENEEA, per germline. CDR3 region: CASSLGGLAGGPDEQFF. The CDR3 region has the DNA TGTGCCAGCAGCTTAGGGGGACTAGCGGGAGGGCCCGATGAGCAGTTCTTC.

The chain joins TRBV2 to TRBJ1-5; D is ambiguous. The germline CDR1 and CDR2 sequences are SNHLY and FYNNEI. V lost 6 bases, J lost 0 bases, and 12 bases lay in between. This CDR3 has 15 residues. In DNA form, the CDR3 reads TGTGCCAGCAGGGACGGTGATTATAGCAATCAGCCCCAGCATTTT. It specifies CASRDGDYSNQPQHF.

This chain links TRBV6-2 or TRBV6-3 with TRBJ2-1; 11 bases match TRBD2. CDR3 length equals 18 residues. Germline V gene data show CDR1 as MNHEY and CDR2 as SVGEGT. Losses at the gene ends were 6 bases for V and 2 bases for J; bases not matched to a gene: 12. The chain's CDR3 is CASSSLLAGGSPYNEQFF. In DNA, the CDR3 is TGTGCCAGCAGCTCACTATTAGCGGGAGGGAGCCCCTACAATGAGCAGTTCTTC.

The rearrangement joins TRBV11-3 to TRBJ2-1; 8 nucleotides agree with TRBD2. Trimming removed 1 base from V and 5 bases from J; junction bases left unmatched: 4. The CDR3 totals 15 residues. From germline, CDR1 is SGHNT and CDR2 YENEEA. CDR3 DNA sequence: TGTGCCAGCAGCTTAGGGGTGACTAGCGACAATGAGCAGTTCTTC. Its protein is CASSLGVTSDNEQFF. The variable domain in full, with the rest retrieved from reference TRBV11-3 and TRBJ2-1, is EAGVVQSPRYKIIEKKQPVAFWCNPISGHNTLYWYLQNLGQGPELLIRYENEEAVDDSQLPKDRFSAERLKGVDSTLKIQPAELGDSAVYLCASSLGVTSDNEQFFGPGTRLTVL.

This clonotype was seen many times. The rearrangement uses TRBV6-2 or TRBV6-3 and TRBJ2-1; TRBD2 agrees at 11 bases. The CDR3 spans 16 residues. Germline V gene lookup returns CDR1 MNHEY and CDR2 SVGEGT. V shed 0 bases, J shed 6 bases, and the junction held 4 bases outside the gene matches. CDR3 in DNA: TGTGCCAGCAGTTACTCGACACTAGCGGGAGTCAATGAGCAGTTCTTC. This gives the protein CASSYSTLAGVNEQFF.

There are a few counts of this clonotype. The V call is TRBV27, the J call TRBJ1-2; maybe TRBD1 (5 bases). Trimming removed 10 bases at V and 4 bases at J, with 25 bases between. Germline V gives CDR1 MNHEY, CDR2 SMNVEV (reference sequence). The CDR3 consists of 16 residues. The CDR3 region has the DNA TGTGCCACCTGGGGACCCTTCAGCGGGTATAGCTATGGCTACACCTTC. This gives the protein CATWGPFSGYSYGYTF.

V usage is TRBV11-2 and J usage is TRBJ2-1; 11 nucleotides line up with TRBD2. J was trimmed by 4 bases and V by 1 base; bases with no gene match: 9. The germline V gene has CDR1 SGHAT and CDR2 FQNNGV. The CDR3 has 18 residues. The CDR3 here is CASSLVGTSGGGYNEQFF. Here the CDR3 DNA reads TGTGCCAGCAGCTTAGTTGGGACTAGCGGAGGAGGGTACAATGAGCAGTTCTTC. The full variable domain, its missing parts supplied by reference TRBV11-2 and TRBJ2-1, is EAGVAQSPRYKIIEKRQSVAFWCNPISGHATLYWYQQILGQGPKLLIQFQNNGVVDDSQLPKDRFSAERLKGVDSTLKIQPAKLEDSAVYLCASSLVGTSGGGYNEQFFGPGTRLTVL.

This clonotype showed up just a few times. This sequence joins TRBV19 and TRBJ2-1; D perhaps matches TRBD1 (6 bases). CDR3 size: 16 residues. Trimming shortened V by 9 bases and J by 6 bases, and 24 bases separated the two germline ends. In germline, CDR1 is LNHDA, CDR2 SQIVND (reference sequence). CDR3 coding DNA: TGTGCCAGCACCCACCCTGCCGCTGACAGGCCCAATGAGCAGTTCTTC. Its translation is CASTHPAADRPNEQFF.

This clonotype appeared many times. The rearrangement joins TRBV7-2 to TRBJ2-7, with a tentative D call TRBD2 (5 bases). V lost 0 bases and J lost 6, with 9 bases in between. Germline V gives CDR1 SGHTA, CDR2 FQGNSA. The length of the CDR3 is 13 residues. CDR3 nucleotides: TGTGCCAGCAGCTTAGCCTTAGCGCTCGAGCAGTACGTC. Translated, it gives CASSLALALEQYV.

The DNA of the CDR3 is TGTGCCAGCAGTGGGCAAGGGGGGTATGGGGATGGCTACACCTTC. Translated, it gives CASSGQGGYGDGYTF. The chain combines TRBV6-5 with TRBJ1-2; possible D gene TRBD1, 6 bases. The CDR3 extends over 15 amino acids. CDR1 MNHEY and CDR2 SVGAGI come from the germline V gene. V was pared by 5 bases and J by 6 bases, with 19 bases between.

In this sample, this clonotype turned up a few times. The rearrangement uses TRBV11-1 and TRBJ2-7, with D possibly called TRBD1 or TRBD2 (5 bases each). Between the trimmed V and J ends, which lost 2 bases and 6 bases, there was a span of 14 bases. The germline V gene encodes CDR1 SGHAT and CDR2 FQDESV (reference sequence). CDR3 length: 14 residues. The CDR3 nucleotides are TGTGCCAGCAGCTTATCGTACGGGGCGCTCGAGCAGTACTTC. It is translated as CASSLSYGALEQYF.